The 30 T cell receptor beta chains presented below share a single source sample, sequenced in a study of blood T cells in healthy people across ages. Using a J-beta primer mix together with a sample-barcoded 5' primer, a second PCR was run for roughly 6 to 11 cycles. TCRdb ran MiXCR on the 5' RACE reads and lists one entry per CDR3 protein. The data show 1.6 million or so distinct CDR3 sequences, with 30% to 35% seen just once and about 10% held by the top ten. The sequenced sample was blood. These TCRs come from a young woman in good health.

The chain uses TRBV2 and TRBJ2-3; no clear D. The CDR3 consists of 15 residues. Germline assignment: CDR1 SNHLY and CDR2 FYNNEI. Trimming pared 5 bases from V and 2 bases from J, leaving 14 bases between. The CDR3 bases are TGTGCCAGCAGTAGTGTGCTTTTTGACACAGATACGCAGTATTTT. Its translation is CASSSVLFDTDTQYF.

A word on this clonotype: A much larger clone lies one base from this, so it may be a read error. This chain connects TRBV29-1 to TRBJ2-5; D may correspond to TRBD1 or TRBD2 (5 bases each). This CDR3 contains 15 residues. Germline V gene data show CDR1 as SQVTM and CDR2 as ANQGSEA. The CDR3 loop is CSAEDERQARGVQYF. The DNA of the CDR3 is TGCAGCGCTGAAGACGAACGCCAAGCGAGAGGGGTGCAGTACTTC.

The chain recombines TRBV7-9 with TRBJ1-1; 7 nucleotides match TRBD1. Germline V lookup: CDR1 SEHNR, CDR2 FQNEAQ (reference sequence). Losses at the gene ends were 5 bases for V and 0 bases for J; bases not matched to a gene: 9. The CDR3 is made up of 16 amino acids. The CDR3 sequence: CASSPPRQGLNTEAFF. CDR3 nucleotides: TGTGCCAGCAGCCCCCCCCGACAGGGTTTGAACACTGAAGCTTTCTTT.

The rearrangement uses TRBV28 and TRBJ2-7, with 10 bases lining up with TRBD1. From germline, CDR1 is MDHEN and CDR2 SYDVKM. The CDR3 has 13 amino acids. Trimming removed 9 bases from V and 0 bases from J; junction bases left unmatched: 2. CDR3 nucleotides: TGTGCCAGTGGGACAGGGGCCTCCTACGAGCAGTACTTC. Its protein is CASGTGASYEQYF.

CDR3 bases: TGTGCCAGCAGCTTAACGTATGCGGACAGTGGGCAGTTCTTC. Protein product: CASSLTYADSGQFF. The J gene is TRBJ2-1, the V gene TRBV7-3; D is perhaps TRBD1 (6 bases). The germline V gene has CDR1 SGHTA and CDR2 FQGTGA. The V and J ends lost 0 bases and 12 bases respectively, with 15 bases between them. The length of the CDR3 is 14 residues.

This clonotype has only a few counts. The rearrangement links TRBV15 to TRBJ2-1; 9 positions agree with TRBD1. J was trimmed by 7 bases and V by 3 bases; bases with no gene match: 10. The length of the CDR3 is 16 residues. Germline V gene data show CDR1 as LNHNV and CDR2 as YYDKDF (reference sequence). The CDR3 bases are TGTGCCACCAGCAGTTCAGTGGGACAGGGTGAGAATGAGCAGTTCTTC. Protein: CATSSSVGQGENEQFF.

The J gene is TRBJ1-1, the V gene TRBV29-1; D remains ambiguous. Germline CDR1 and CDR2: SQVTM and ANQGSEA. The CDR3 has 12 residues. Trimming left V 7 bases short and J 0 bases short, with 9 bases between. CDR3 sequence reads: CSARKMNTEAFF. CDR3 nucleotides: TGCAGCGCCCGGAAGATGAACACTGAAGCTTTCTTT.

This clonotype was seen a handful of times. J is TRBJ2-5 and V is TRBV4-1; D not resolved. The CDR3 extends over 14 amino acids. V lost 3 bases to trimming and J lost 5 bases, with 13 bases between them. From germline, CDR1 is MGHRA and CDR2 YSYEKL. The CDR3 sequence is CASSHYNEKETQYF. DNA for the CDR3: TGCGCCAGCAGCCACTATAACGAAAAGGAGACCCAGTACTTC.

Concerning this clonotype itself: Since a much larger clone is just one base distant, this may be a read error. The chain combines TRBV6-6 with TRBJ2-5; D is possibly TRBD2 (5 bases). There are 15 residues in the CDR3. Germline V gene sequence: CDR1 MNHNY, CDR2 SVGAGI (reference sequence). The V gene lost 7 bases and the J gene lost 5 bases, with 20 bases spanning the gap. CDR3 loop: CASTRTRGPHETQYF. The DNA for the CDR3 is TGTGCCAGCACGAGGACTCGAGGGCCACACGAGACCCAGTACTTC.

The rearrangement links TRBV27 to TRBJ2-1; 8 nucleotides line up with TRBD2. The V gene end was trimmed by 5 bases and the J gene end by 0 bases; junction bases not matched to a gene: 6. The CDR3 is made up of 16 amino acids. Per the germline V gene, CDR1 is MNHEY and CDR2 is SMNVEV (reference sequence). In DNA form, the CDR3 reads TGTGCCAGCAGTGGACGGGGGACTAGCTCCTACAATGAGCAGTTCTTC. It codes for CASSGRGTSSYNEQFF.

The gene calls are TRBV20-1 and TRBJ1-5; D uncertain. Germline V CDR1 and CDR2: DFQATT, SNEGSKA (reference sequence). Trimming removed 5 bases at V and 6 bases at J, with 14 bases between. The CDR3 spans 13 residues. CDR3 region: CSAAVGGIQPQHF. CDR3 coding DNA: TGCAGTGCTGCCGTGGGAGGGATTCAGCCCCAGCATTTT.

This rearrangement joins TRBV15 to TRBJ2-1, with TRBD2 identical over 8 bases. The CDR3 runs 13 residues. Germline V gene lookup returns CDR1 LNHNV and CDR2 YYDKDF (reference sequence). With V trimmed by 11 bases and J by 6 bases, 9 bases remained unmatched. The DNA of the CDR3 is TGTGCCTCCGGGACTAGGAGAACCAATGAGCAGTTCTTC. It translates to CASGTRRTNEQFF.

This clonotype was counted between two and nine times. The V and J genes are TRBV6-1 and TRBJ2-5; D gene ambiguous. Per the germline V gene, CDR1 is MNHNS and CDR2 is SASEGT. The CDR3 loop spans 14 amino acids. V was pared by 7 bases and J by 11 bases, with 23 bases between. In DNA form, the CDR3 reads TGTGCCAGCACGTTCGACTTGTACTACAATGAGCAGTACTTC. Translation gives CASTFDLYYNEQYF.

The J gene is TRBJ1-1, the V gene TRBV14; 8 nucleotides line up with TRBD1. Germline V lookup: CDR1 SGHDN, CDR2 FVKESK. The CDR3 totals 15 residues. With 3 bases clipped from V and 7 bases from J, the junction kept 10 bases outside the gene matches. The CDR3 coding sequence is TGTGCCAGCAGCCATTGGACAGGGCGTTTCGGTGAAGCTTTCTTT. Its translation: CASSHWTGRFGEAFF.

To note about this clonotype: Possible read error: a much larger clone is one base away. The genes are TRBV6-2 or TRBV6-3 and TRBJ2-3; D ambiguous. Germline V gives CDR1 MNHEY, CDR2 SVGEGT. This CDR3 has 13 residues. V was trimmed by 6 bases and J by 3 bases, leaving 10 bases between them. The CDR3 coding sequence is TGTGCCAGCAGGTACCTAGAAACAGATACGCAGTATTTT. It specifies CASRYLETDTQYF.

In this sample, this clonotype turned up once. The V call is TRBV6-6, the J call TRBJ2-3, with D possibly TRBD1 on 6 matching bases. Germline CDR1 is MNHNY and CDR2 is SVGAGI (reference sequence). V was pared by 4 bases and J by 4 bases, with 12 bases between. The length of the CDR3 is 14 residues. The CDR3 sequence: CASSCRPGADTQYF. In DNA, the CDR3 is TGTGCCAGCAGTTGCCGACCAGGGGCAGATACGCAGTATTTT.

Points on this clonotype: This may be a read error: a much more frequent sequence differs by one nucleotide. This CDR3 reads CASSVPGQGYEQYF. DNA of the CDR3: TGTGCCAGCAGCGTTCCGGGACAGGGCTACGAGCAGTACTTC. The chain recombines TRBV7-2 with TRBJ2-7, with 9 bases matching TRBD1. The CDR3 consists of 14 residues. The ends lost 5 bases at V and 3 bases at J; junction bases unmatched: 5. Germline V gene lookup returns CDR1 SGHTA and CDR2 FQGNSA.

The J gene is TRBJ2-1, the V gene TRBV7-3; 9 nucleotides match TRBD2. The CDR3 is made up of 16 amino acids. The V gene end was trimmed by 1 base and the J gene end by 4 bases; junction bases not matched to a gene: 5. Germline CDR1 SGHTA, CDR2 FQGTGA. The CDR3 sequence is CASSLIRSGGYNEQFF. The CDR3 DNA is TGTGCCAGCAGCTTAATTCGCAGCGGGGGGTACAATGAGCAGTTCTTC.

This sequence joins TRBV4-2 and TRBJ2-1; TRBD2 agrees at 9 bases. V lost 4 bases to trimming and J lost 6 bases; unmatched junction nucleotides: 7. The V gene's germline CDR1 is LGHNA and CDR2 YNFKEQ. The length of the CDR3 is 15 residues. The CDR3 loop is CASSRREGRSNEQFF. The CDR3 nucleotides read TGTGCCAGCAGCCGGCGGGAGGGCCGTAGCAATGAGCAGTTCTTC.

In this sample, this clonotype turned up a few times. The chain couples TRBV6-2 or TRBV6-3 to TRBJ2-1, with 9 nucleotides matching TRBD2. V lost 6 bases, J lost 4 bases, and 7 bases stayed unmatched. There are 15 residues in the CDR3. CDR1 is MNHEY and CDR2 is SVGEGT in the germline V gene. CDR3 amino acids: CASRSSGAAYNEQFF. The CDR3 nucleotides are TGTGCCAGCAGGTCTAGCGGGGCGGCATACAATGAGCAGTTCTTC.

V usage is TRBV5-6 and J usage is TRBJ2-4; 12 nucleotides align to TRBD2. Germline V gives CDR1 SGHDT, CDR2 YYEEEE. The CDR3 consists of 16 residues. The V gene end was trimmed by 4 bases and the J gene end by 8 bases; junction bases not matched to a gene: 10. CDR3 sequence: CASSRGLAGKGDIQYF. For the CDR3, the DNA is TGTGCCAGCAGCCGCGGACTAGCGGGAAAGGGGGACATTCAGTACTTC. The whole variable domain, filled in from reference TRBV5-6 and TRBJ2-4, reads DAGVTQSPTHLIKTRGQQVTLRCSPKSGHDTVSWYQQALGQGPQFIFQYYEEEERQRGNFPDRFSGHQFPNYSSELNVNALLLGDSALYLCASSRGLAGKGDIQYFGAGTRLSVL.

This clonotype was recorded many times. The V call is TRBV20-1, the J call TRBJ2-3; TRBD1 matches 7 bases. The CDR3 sequence is 15 residues long. J lost 2 bases, V lost 6 bases, and 11 bases had no gene match. Germline V gene lookup returns CDR1 DFQATT and CDR2 SNEGSKA (reference sequence). This CDR3 reads CSATLGTDFTDTQYF. CDR3 in DNA: TGCAGTGCGACCCTAGGGACAGACTTCACAGATACGCAGTATTTT.

This clonotype was picked up a small number of times. This rearrangement joins TRBV10-3 to TRBJ1-2; 7 bases line up with TRBD1. CDR1 ENHRY and CDR2 SYGVKD come from the germline V gene. The CDR3 spans 14 residues. After removal of 6 bases from V and 4 bases from J, the junction contained 8 bases not matched to a gene. CDR3 DNA sequence: TGTGCCATCAGACCGACAGGGATCCCCTATGGCTACACCTTC. This translates into CAIRPTGIPYGYTF.

The gene calls are TRBV6-1 and TRBJ1-2; D gene unclear. Germline values: CDR1 MNHNS, CDR2 SASEGT. Trimming took off 2 bases at V and 5 bases at J, with 9 bases between the two ends. The CDR3 is made up of 13 amino acids. The CDR3 DNA sequence: TGTGCCAGCAGTGAATCGGTCCGATATGGCTACACCTTC. This translates into CASSESVRYGYTF.

About this clonotype itself: Possible read error: a much larger clone is one base away. The chain uses TRBV10-3 and TRBJ2-7; TRBD1 matches at 7 bases. Germline-derived CDR1 and CDR2 are ENHRY and SYGVKD. The CDR3 is 14 residues long. In nucleotides, the CDR3 is TGTGCCATCAGTGCGACAGGGACGTCCTACGGGCAGTACTTC. Protein: CAISATGTSYGQYF.

A word on this clonotype: A read error is possible here, since a much larger clone lies one base away. The chain links TRBV29-1 to TRBJ2-1; 12 bases line up with TRBD2. V gave up 8 bases and J gave up 8 bases; unmatched junction bases: 10. CDR1 is SQVTM, CDR2 ANQGSEA, per germline. CDR3 length: 14 residues. CDR3 bases: TGCAGCTCAACCGTCGGACTAGCGGGATATGAGCAGTTCTTC. This codes for CSSTVGLAGYEQFF.

The gene calls are TRBV5-1 and TRBJ2-7; D may match TRBD1 or TRBD2 (5 bases each). The germline V and J ends were trimmed by 2 bases and 0 bases, with 9 bases remaining between them. The length of the CDR3 is 14 residues. Germline V gives CDR1 SGHRS, CDR2 YFSETQ. CDR3 in DNA: TGCGCCAGCAGCTTCCCGGGACCCTCCTACGAGCAGTACTTC. It yields the protein CASSFPGPSYEQYF.

This clonotype showed up just a few times. The rearrangement uses TRBV2 and TRBJ2-4; no reliable D call. The CDR3 is 14 residues long. V was shortened by 3 bases and J by 0 bases, with 6 bases between the two germline ends. Germline V CDR1 and CDR2: SNHLY, FYNNEI. DNA of the CDR3: TGTGCCAGCAGTGAGGGTTCAGCCAAAAACATTCAGTACTTC. Protein product: CASSEGSAKNIQYF.

This clonotype was seen ten or more times. V is TRBV10-3 and J is TRBJ2-3, with D possibly matching TRBD2 (5 bases). This CDR3 contains 14 residues. V was pared by 3 bases and J by 0 bases, with 7 bases between. From germline, CDR1 is ENHRY and CDR2 SYGVKD. CDR3 loop: CAISDAGSTDTQYF. Written as DNA, the CDR3 is TGTGCCATCAGTGACGCGGGCAGCACAGATACGCAGTATTTT.

The chain combines TRBV7-8 with TRBJ2-1; 12 positions agree with TRBD2. The DNA end favors TRBJ2-7, so the J call may be wrong. Germline V gene sequence: CDR1 SGHVS, CDR2 FQNEAQ. The CDR3 sequence is 17 residues long. In DNA form, the CDR3 reads TGTGCCAGCAGCCCTGGGACTAGCGGGCGCTCCTACAATGAGCAGTACTTC. Residues: CASSPGTSGRSYNEQYF.